Listed below are T cell receptor beta chains from one sample, sequenced in a study of T-cell reconstitution after alpha-beta-depleted transplantation in children. From the PCR reads, TCRdb called clonotypes with MiXCR, one entry per CDR3 protein. Counted here are 200,000 to 250,000 distinct CDR3 sequences, approximately 6.3% occurring once; the ten biggest clones make up approximately 6%. The starting material was PBMCs, obtained before TCRalphabeta/CD19-depleted stem cell transplant. The receptors here all came from a boy between 2 and 10 years old with acute lymphoblastic leukemia, due to receive a stem cell transplant. CDR3s include the opening cysteine and the closing phenylalanine or tryptophan. The order of the fields is J gene, V gene, CDR3 length, CDR3 protein.

J: TRBJ2-7
V: TRBV20-1
length: 14
CDR3: CSATGTGLAYEQYF

J: TRBJ1-1
V: TRBV28
length: 15
CDR3: CASSQHGRVNTEAFF

J: TRBJ1-2
V: TRBV12-3/TRBV12-4
length: 16
CDR3: CASSGDRALLNYGYTF

J: TRBJ1-5
V: TRBV6-2/TRBV6-3
length: 15
CDR3: CASKSGTGLNQPQHF

J: TRBJ2-2
V: TRBV5-6
length: 16
CDR3: CASSGFGQGSTGELFF

J: TRBJ2-1
V: TRBV2
length: 13
CDR3: CASSETSGNEQFF

J: TRBJ2-5
V: TRBV24-1
length: 13
CDR3: CATRQGAGETQYF

J: TRBJ1-4
V: TRBV7-2
length: 15
CDR3: CASSLSPVYGEKLFF

J: TRBJ2-1
V: TRBV7-9
length: 13
CDR3: CASSLERGVEQFF

J: TRBJ2-5
V: TRBV4-2
length: 13
CDR3: CASSQDRQETQYF

J: TRBJ2-2
V: TRBV4-3
length: 18
CDR3: CASSQKPMGLAGTGELFF

J: TRBJ1-2
V: TRBV27
length: 15
CDR3: CASSPVISNNYGYTF

J: TRBJ2-7
V: TRBV3-1
length: 17
CDR3: CASSHWTSGLLSYEQYF

J: TRBJ2-1
V: TRBV7-2
length: 16
CDR3: CASSQFGRGPNNEQFF

J: TRBJ2-5
V: TRBV7-2
length: 14
CDR3: CASSLAGPGRAQYF

J: TRBJ2-1
V: TRBV7-2
length: 14
CDR3: CASSLDPGGGHQFF

J: TRBJ2-5
V: TRBV2
length: 13
CDR3: CASRGQGEETQYF

J: TRBJ2-3
V: TRBV5-1
length: 15
CDR3: CASSYQDRGTDTQYF

J: TRBJ2-1
V: TRBV12-5
length: 15
CDR3: CASGLWSGGYNEQFF

J: TRBJ1-1
V: TRBV7-2
length: 14
CDR3: CASSLVEGDTEAFF

J: TRBJ2-7
V: TRBV11-2
length: 14
CDR3: CASLKPQTGHEQYF

J: TRBJ2-7
V: TRBV20-1
length: 17
CDR3: CSASGHSGARVSYEQYF